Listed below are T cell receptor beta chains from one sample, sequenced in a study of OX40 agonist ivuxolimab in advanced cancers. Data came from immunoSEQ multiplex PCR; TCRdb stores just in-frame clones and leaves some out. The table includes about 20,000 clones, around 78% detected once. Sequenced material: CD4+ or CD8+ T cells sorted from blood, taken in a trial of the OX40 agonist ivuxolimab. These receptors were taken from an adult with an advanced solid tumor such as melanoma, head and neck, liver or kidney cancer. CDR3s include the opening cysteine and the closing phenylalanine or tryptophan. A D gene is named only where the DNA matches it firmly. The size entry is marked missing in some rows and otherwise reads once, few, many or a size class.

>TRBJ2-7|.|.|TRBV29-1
CSVWDTDYEQYF
TGCAGCGTTTGGGACACGGACTACGAGCAGTACTTC
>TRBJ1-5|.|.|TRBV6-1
CASSEDRVLAHQPQHF
TGTGCCAGCAGTGAAGACAGGGTGTTAGCCCATCAGCCCCAGCATTTT
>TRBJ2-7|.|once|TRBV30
CAWDTQGPYEQYF
TGTGCCTGGGACACTCAGGGCCCCTACGAGCAGTACTTC
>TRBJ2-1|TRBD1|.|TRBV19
CASSFMTTGTEEQFF
TGTGCCAGTAGTTTTATGACGACAGGGACAGAGGAGCAGTTCTTC
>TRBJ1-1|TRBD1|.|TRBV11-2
CASSLAPGTAEAFF
TGTGCCAGCAGCTTAGCTCCCGGGACAGCTGAAGCTTTCTTT
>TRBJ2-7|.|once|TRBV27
CASSSRGGEQYF
TGTGCCAGCAGTTCAAGGGGAGGCGAGCAGTACTTC
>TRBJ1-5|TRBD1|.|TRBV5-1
CVSSLTGLDSNQPQHF
TGCGTCAGCAGCTTGACAGGGCTCGATAGCAATCAGCCCCAGCATTTT
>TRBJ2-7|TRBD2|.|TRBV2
CASKLAGSSYEQYF
TGTGCCAGCAAACTAGCGGGGAGCTCCTACGAGCAGTACTTC
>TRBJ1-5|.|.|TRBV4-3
CASSQDALRTVNQPQHF
TGCGCCAGCAGCCAAGATGCATTGAGGACAGTCAATCAGCCCCAGCATTTT
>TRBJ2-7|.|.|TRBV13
CASSLMYEQYF
TGTGCCAGCAGCTTAATGTACGAGCAGTACTTC
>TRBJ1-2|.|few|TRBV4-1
CASSQVFPYGYTF
TGCGCCAGCAGCCAAGTGTTCCCCTATGGCTACACCTTC
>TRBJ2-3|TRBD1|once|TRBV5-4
CASSLVIGQGTDTQYF
TGTGCCAGCAGCTTGGTAATAGGACAGGGGACAGATACGCAGTATTTT
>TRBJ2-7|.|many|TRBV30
CAWKPVREQYF
TGTGCCTGGAAGCCCGTGAGGGAGCAGTACTTC
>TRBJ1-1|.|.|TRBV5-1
CASSLVGTGNTEAFF
TGCGCCAGCAGCTTGGTGGGGACGGGGAACACTGAAGCTTTCTTT
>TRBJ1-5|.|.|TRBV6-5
CASSTWVNQPQHF
TGTGCCAGCAGTACTTGGGTAAATCAGCCCCAGCATTTT
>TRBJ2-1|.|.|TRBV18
CASSPPMSSYNEQFF
TGTGCCAGCTCACCACCGATGAGCTCCTACAATGAGCAGTTCTTC
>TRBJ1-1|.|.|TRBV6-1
CASTQNTEAFF
TGTGCCAGCACTCAGAACACTGAAGCTTTCTTT
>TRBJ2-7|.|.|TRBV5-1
CASSPTGGYEQYF
TGCGCCAGCAGCCCGACAGGAGGGTACGAGCAGTACTTC
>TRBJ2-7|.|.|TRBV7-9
CASSPAGGEQYF
TGTGCCAGCAGCCCAGCAGGAGGCGAGCAGTACTTC
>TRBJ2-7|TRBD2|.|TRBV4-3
CASSEGTTSSYEQYF
TGCGCCAGCAGTGAGGGGACTACTAGCTCCTACGAGCAGTACTTC
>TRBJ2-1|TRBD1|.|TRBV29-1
CSVVLGQGFF
TGCAGCGTTGTGCTGGGACAGGGGTTCTTC
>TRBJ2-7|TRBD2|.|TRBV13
CASSPGLAGTYNYEQYF
TGTGCCAGCAGCCCTGGACTAGCGGGAACGTACAACTACGAGCAGTACTTC
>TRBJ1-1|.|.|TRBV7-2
CASSLVLRGTEAFF
TGTGCCAGCAGCTTAGTACTCAGGGGCACTGAAGCTTTCTTT
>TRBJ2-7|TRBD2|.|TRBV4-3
CASSQDPGGSYEQYF
TGCGCCAGCAGCCAAGATCCGGGGGGCTCCTACGAGCAGTACTTC
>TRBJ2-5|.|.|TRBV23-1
CASSQPGDKETQYF
TGCGCCAGCAGTCAACCGGGGGATAAGGAGACCCAGTACTTC
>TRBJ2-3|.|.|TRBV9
CASSVEAYLEADTQYF
TGTGCCAGCAGCGTAGAGGCCTACTTGGAAGCAGATACGCAGTATTTT
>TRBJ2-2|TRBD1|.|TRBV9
CASSAPGTVNTGELFF
TGTGCCAGCAGCGCCCCCGGGACAGTCAACACCGGGGAGCTGTTTTTT
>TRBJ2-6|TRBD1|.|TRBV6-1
CALGGQARVLTF
TGTGCCCTTGGAGGACAGGCCAGGGTCCTGACTTTC
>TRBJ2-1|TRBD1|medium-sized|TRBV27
CASRGTGSYNEQFF
TGTGCCAGCAGAGGGACAGGGTCCTACAATGAGCAGTTCTTC
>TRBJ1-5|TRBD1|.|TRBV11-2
CASSFGTGGNQPQHF
TGTGCCAGCAGCTTCGGGACAGGGGGCAATCAGCCCCAGCATTTT
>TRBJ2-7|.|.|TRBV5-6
CASGGGYEQYF
TGTGCCAGCGGTGGAGGTTACGAGCAGTACTTC
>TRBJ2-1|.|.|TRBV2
CASSLSGGALYNEQFF
TGTGCCAGCAGTTTATCAGGGGGGGCCCTTTACAATGAGCAGTTCTTC
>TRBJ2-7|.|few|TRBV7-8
CASSLLRGGVGEQYF
TGTGCCAGCAGCTTACTAAGGGGCGGGGTAGGCGAGCAGTACTTC
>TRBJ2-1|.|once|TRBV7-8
CASSDPLASYSYNEQFF
TGTGCCAGCAGCGACCCGCTCGCGTCCTACTCCTACAATGAGCAGTTCTTC
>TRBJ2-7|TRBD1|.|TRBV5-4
CASSFTGVRNEQYF
TGTGCCAGCAGCTTTACAGGGGTGAGGAACGAGCAGTACTTC
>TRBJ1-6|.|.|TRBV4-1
CASSQAHDVGSPLHF
TGCGCCAGCAGCCAAGCCCATGATGTCGGGTCACCCCTCCACTTT
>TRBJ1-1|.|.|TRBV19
CASSIGYTEAFF
TGTGCCAGTAGTATAGGCTATACTGAAGCTTTCTTT
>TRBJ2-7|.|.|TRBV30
CATRDTYTYEQYF
TGTGCCACGCGGGACACCTATACCTACGAGCAGTACTTC
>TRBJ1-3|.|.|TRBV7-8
CASSLASRGGDTIYF
TGTGCCAGCAGCTTAGCGTCGAGAGGGGGGGACACCATATATTTT
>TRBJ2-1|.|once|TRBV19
CASSIGSYNEQFF
TGTGCCAGTAGTATTGGCAGCTACAATGAGCAGTTCTTC
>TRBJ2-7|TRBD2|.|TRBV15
CATSRVWTSGRGDYEQYF
TGTGCCACCAGCAGAGTATGGACTAGCGGGAGGGGGGACTACGAGCAGTACTTC
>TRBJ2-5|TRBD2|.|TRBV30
CAWSVGLAGEETQYF
TGTGCCTGGAGTGTAGGGCTAGCGGGGGAAGAGACCCAGTACTTC
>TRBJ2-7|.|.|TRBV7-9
CASSTRGLYEQYF
TGTGCCAGCAGCACCCGGGGTCTCTACGAGCAGTACTTC
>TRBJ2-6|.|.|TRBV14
CASSQISQVVTGANVLTF
TGTGCCAGCAGCCAGATTTCCCAAGTCGTCACTGGGGCCAACGTCCTGACTTTC
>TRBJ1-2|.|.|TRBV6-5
CASSRQASNYGYTF
TGTGCCAGCAGCAGACAGGCCTCTAACTATGGCTACACCTTC
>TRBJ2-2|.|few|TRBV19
CASWDGFTGELFF
TGTGCCAGCTGGGACGGCTTCACCGGGGAGCTGTTTTTT
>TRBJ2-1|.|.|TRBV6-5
CASSYSTGGTYNEQFF
TGTGCCAGCAGTTACTCCACAGGCGGGACCTACAATGAGCAGTTCTTC
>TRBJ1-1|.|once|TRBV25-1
CASRAPGTEAFF
TGTGCCAGCCGGGCCCCGGGAACTGAAGCTTTCTTT
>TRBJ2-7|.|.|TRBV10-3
CATIGSQAYEQYF
TGTGCCACCATCGGCAGTCAGGCCTACGAGCAGTACTTC
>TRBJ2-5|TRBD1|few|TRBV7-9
CASSRPGQGGQTQYF
TGTGCCAGCAGCCGCCCGGGACAGGGAGGGCAGACCCAGTACTTC
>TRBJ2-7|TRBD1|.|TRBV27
CASSPGTGLGEQYF
TGTGCCAGCAGTCCCGGGACAGGGCTGGGGGAGCAGTACTTC
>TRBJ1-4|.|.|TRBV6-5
CASSYVVGRNEKLFF
TGTGCCAGCAGTTACGTGGTGGGCCGGAATGAAAAACTGTTTTTT